This TCR beta chain came from a study of OX40 agonist ivuxolimab in advanced cancers. With respect to the entire study: The costimulatory receptor OX40 (CD134) was targeted by ivuxolimab, a fully human IgG2 agonistic monoclonal antibody. Intravenous ivuxolimab was administered to patients every 2 weeks at six dose levels: 0.01, 0.1, 0.3, 1.5, 3 and 10 mg/kg. Among the 50 to 55 dose-escalation patients, some 20 had hepatocellular carcinoma, 15 melanoma, 9 renal cell carcinoma and 9 head and neck cancer. The paper covers the monotherapy dose-escalation part of the phase I ivuxolimab trial, which included N ≈ 50 patients. In the dose-escalation cohort, approximately 82% of patients were male, and the mean age was 60 years with a range of roughly 20 to 79. Patients were allowed to have had prior anti-PD-1, anti-PD-L1 or anti-CTLA-4 therapy, and roughly 40% of the dose-escalation patients had been treated with checkpoint inhibitors. Partial responses occurred in three dose-escalation patients, of whom one had hepatocellular carcinoma and two had cutaneous melanoma. The point of sequencing TCRbeta in the periphery was to test whether ivuxolimab changed TCR sequence diversity and drove clonal T-cell expansion.

This clone was seen a single time. It lacks a known antigen. No much larger clone is present one base from it, and per-base qualities are unavailable. Patients with autoimmune disease history or receiving systemic immunosuppression were excluded from the trial. Peripheral blood for TCR sequencing was collected from all dose cohorts at baseline, on cycle 4 day 1, and on cycle 7 day 1. Samples came from an open-label, multicenter, first-in-human phase I dose-escalation trial of ivuxolimab. Adults with locally advanced or metastatic head and neck squamous cell, hepatocellular, melanoma or renal cell carcinoma were enrolled in the trial. Before TCR sequencing, CD4+ and CD8+ T cells were separately sorted from peripheral blood. Genomic DNA was isolated from the sorted cells so that the TCRbeta CDR3 region could be sequenced. The immunoSEQ Assay was used to sequence the TCRbeta CDR3 regions. The source is immuneACCESS, and TCRdb retained only in-frame sequences with V and J called. Part of the clones is not carried over; for the studies checked, unresolved V genes explain less than half of this, and the remainder is unexplained. The table for this sample lists some 140,000 clones; approximately 94% of them were counted only once. The ten largest clonotypes hold 0.9% to 1.2% of the sample.

What the work shows at the level of the full study, not this receptor alone: In the 0.1-3.0 mg/kg groups, partial responders had among the lowest normalized peripheral clonal expansion, particularly in CD8+ T cells. Low levels of normalized T-cell clonal expansion were also seen in some patients who did not respond. After ivuxolimab, more expanded clones were found on average in CD8+ T cells than in CD4+ T cells. The antigen specificity of the peripheral T cells that underwent clonal expansion was not determined. At doses of 0.1 to 3.0 mg/kg, clonal expansion of both CD4+ and CD8+ blood T cells was observed from baseline to week 6.

The sequences come from CD4+ or CD8+ T cells sorted from blood, collected in a trial of the OX40 agonist ivuxolimab. The receptor was derived from an adult with an advanced solid tumor such as melanoma, head and neck, liver or kidney cancer.

The DNA sequence reads TGCGCCAGCACCGGGACAGGGGCAGAGACCCAGTACTTC. It encodes CASTGTGAETQYF. The rearranged segments are TRBV5-1 and TRBJ2-5, with TRBD1 matching 10 junction bases. For this chain, trimming is 6 bases at the V end and 4 bases at the J end, and the number of junction bases without a gene match is 3. The cysteine opens and the phenylalanine closes a CDR3 of 13 amino acids. Only CDR3 DNA is held: 39 bases, read in frame from base 1. CDR1 SGHRS and CDR2 YFSETQ were looked up in the germline V gene.